The 31 T cell receptor beta chains in this list originate from one sample, sequenced in a study of T cell responses to AZD1222 COVID-19 vaccine. Data came from immunoSEQ multiplex PCR; TCRdb stores just in-frame clones and leaves some out. The sample lists more than 140,000 clones, approximately 95% occurring once. Sequences were derived from peripheral blood, sampled on day 0 of MenACWY control vaccination. The receptors come from an adult in good health.

This chain connects TRBV28 to TRBJ1-2, with D unresolved. CDR3 length equals 13 residues. CDR1 and CDR2 (germline): MDHEN, SYDVKM. V lost 8 bases and J lost 0, with 10 bases in between. The CDR3 DNA reads TGTGCCAGCTCATCCGGAGCTAACTATGGCTACACCTTC. Translating it yields CASSSGANYGYTF.

The J gene is TRBJ1-4, the V gene TRBV5-4; D call uncertain. Germline lookup yields CDR1 SGHNT and CDR2 YYREEE (reference sequence). Trimming shortened V by 4 bases and J by 2 bases, and 12 bases separated the two germline ends. The CDR3 has 15 amino acids. This CDR3 is CASSRNARTNEKLFF. The CDR3 DNA sequence: TGTGCCAGCAGCCGTAACGCGCGCACTAATGAAAAACTGTTTTTT. The full variable domain, completed using reference TRBV5-4 and TRBJ1-4, is ETGVTQSPTHLIKTRGQQVTLRCSSQSGHNTVSWYQQALGQGPQFIFQYYREEENGRGNFPPRFSGLQFPNYSSELNVNALELDDSALYLCASSRNARTNEKLFFGSGTQLSVL.

V is TRBV6-5 and J is TRBJ2-1; no reliable D call. V was shortened by 2 bases and J by 9 bases, with 8 bases between the two germline ends. CDR1 is MNHEY, CDR2 SVGAGI, per germline. The length of the CDR3 is 12 residues. CDR3 sequence (DNA): TGTGCCAGCAGTTACACGGCAGTTGAGCAGTTCTTC. Amino acid sequence: CASSYTAVEQFF.

This clone was recorded only once. The chain combines TRBV6-5 with TRBJ2-7, with D possibly being TRBD1 (5 bases). Trimming pared 11 bases from V and 2 bases from J, leaving 13 bases between. Germline CDR1 is MNHEY and CDR2 is SVGAGI. This CDR3 region has 12 residues. The CDR3, as DNA: TGTGCCTGCGAGGACACGACCTACGAGCAGTACTTC. This encodes CACEDTTYEQYF.

V gene TRBV11-2 combines with J gene TRBJ2-5; 10 bases align to TRBD2. V was clipped by 5 bases and J by 10 bases; unmatched bases: 13. The CDR3 covers 15 residues. Germline V lookup: CDR1 SGHAT, CDR2 FQNNGV. The CDR3 region is CASSPRAGGRIGQYF. CDR3 coding DNA: TGTGCCAGCAGCCCAAGAGCGGGAGGGCGGATAGGCCAGTACTTC. Full variable domain (missing parts from reference TRBV11-2 and TRBJ2-5): EAGVAQSPRYKIIEKRQSVAFWCNPISGHATLYWYQQILGQGPKLLIQFQNNGVVDDSQLPKDRFSAERLKGVDSTLKIQPAKLEDSAVYLCASSPRAGGRIGQYFGPGTRLLVL.

This rearrangement joins TRBV7-2 to TRBJ2-2, with D maybe TRBD2 (6 bases). Trimming removed 4 bases from V and 3 bases from J, with 24 bases in between. This CDR3 has 19 residues. Germline assignment: CDR1 SGHTA and CDR2 FQGNSA. The DNA of the CDR3 is TGTGCCAGCAGCTCTACCGGGACGGAGCGGGCCCGGGACACCGGGGAGCTGTTTTTT. As protein: CASSSTGTERARDTGELFF.

The chain recombines TRBV27 with TRBJ2-7; D might be TRBD1 or TRBD2, each matching 5 bases. The V gene lost 4 bases and the J gene lost 7 bases, with 20 bases spanning the gap. Per the germline V gene, CDR1 is MNHEY and CDR2 is SMNVEV (reference sequence). The CDR3 sequence is 15 residues long. CDR3 coding DNA: TGTGCCAGCAGTTCTCTCCGGGACCCTTCGGGTGAGCAGTACTTC. Translation: CASSSLRDPSGEQYF.

The chain employs TRBV7-9 and TRBJ2-1; D is unclear. The V end lost 2 bases, the J end lost 1 base, and 9 bases lay between the germline ends. This CDR3 is built from 15 residues. Germline loops: CDR1 SEHNR, CDR2 FQNEAQ (reference sequence). The CDR3 region is CASSLNHGSYNEQFF. Here the CDR3 DNA reads TGTGCCAGCAGCTTAAACCACGGATCCTACAATGAGCAGTTCTTC.

CDR3 amino acids: CASSLESDRSYEQYF. The CDR3 DNA reads as TGTGCCAGCAGCTTAGAGTCCGACAGGTCCTACGAGCAGTACTTC. The genes are TRBV7-7 and TRBJ2-7, with D maybe TRBD1 (6 bases). Germline values: CDR1 SSHAT, CDR2 FNYEAQ (reference sequence). This CDR3 comprises 15 residues. The V end was cut by 1 base, the J end by 1 base, with 11 bases between.

The CDR3 nucleotides read TGCGCCAGCAGCCAAGTGACAGGGGGTAACTATGGCTACACCTTC. Translation gives CASSQVTGGNYGYTF. V and J are TRBV4-1 and TRBJ1-2; 9 bases line up with TRBD1. With 1 base clipped from V and 1 base from J, the junction kept 1 base outside the gene matches. The CDR3 runs 15 residues. Germline V gene lookup returns CDR1 MGHRA and CDR2 YSYEKL.

J is TRBJ2-7 and V is TRBV28; TRBD1 matches 11 bases. Unmatched junction bases numbered 9, after V lost 4 bases and J lost 4 bases. In germline, CDR1 is MDHEN, CDR2 SYDVKM. This CDR3 has 16 residues. As DNA, the CDR3 is TGTGCCAGCAGTTCGATATGGGGACAGGGGGGATACGAGCAGTACTTC. Its protein product is CASSSIWGQGGYEQYF.

The chain combines TRBV2 with TRBJ1-1; D remains unclear. The V and J ends lost 6 bases and 5 bases respectively, with 16 bases between them. Looked up from germline, CDR1 is SNHLY and CDR2 is FYNNEI. The CDR3 contains 14 residues. CDR3 loop: CASSWERLGTEAFF. For the CDR3, the DNA is TGTGCCAGCAGCTGGGAGAGGCTGGGGACTGAAGCTTTCTTT.

The chain is built from TRBV6-5 and TRBJ1-5; D is ambiguous. Trimming took 6 bases from V and 8 from J, leaving 17 bases between them. The CDR3 has 14 amino acids. Germline CDR1 is MNHEY and CDR2 is SVGAGI. The CDR3, as DNA: TGTGCCAGCAGGGCTGGTTTTTTTAGGGAGCCCCAGCATTTT. Amino acids: CASRAGFFREPQHF.

In DNA, the CDR3 is TGTGCCAGCAGCTTCGGACAGGGAGGGAATTCACCCCTCCACTTT. This codes for CASSFGQGGNSPLHF. V is TRBV7-3 and J is TRBJ1-6; 8 bases match TRBD1. The CDR3 runs to 15 residues. V was pared by 3 bases and J by 7 bases, with 5 bases of the junction left unmatched. Looked up from germline, CDR1 is SGHTA and CDR2 is FQGTGA.

The chain employs TRBV7-9 and TRBJ2-5; the D gene is possibly TRBD2 (6 bases). V shed 5 bases and J shed 5 bases, with 18 bases lying between them. This CDR3 is built from 15 residues. Germline CDR1 and CDR2: SEHNR and FQNEAQ (reference sequence). The CDR3 DNA is TGTGCCAGCAGCCCTCCAAGCGGGCCTCGGGAGACCCAGTACTTC. Its protein is CASSPPSGPRETQYF.

The chain is built from TRBV3-1 (or the pseudogene TRBV3-2) and TRBJ2-2; 8 nucleotides agree with TRBD2. After removal of 6 bases from V and 3 bases from J, the junction contained 3 bases not matched to a gene. This CDR3 has 14 amino acids. Germline V CDR1 and CDR2: LGHDT, YNNKEL (reference sequence). The CDR3, as DNA: TGTGCCAGCAGGCCGGGAGGGTACACCGGGGAGCTGTTTTTT. Its protein product is CASRPGGYTGELFF.

The chain combines TRBV19 with TRBJ1-3; D is uncertain. The CDR3 has 13 residues. Germline loops: CDR1 LNHDA, CDR2 SQIVND (reference sequence). The ends were cut back, 5 bases at V and 4 bases at J, with 9 bases in the middle. The CDR3 reads CASSQAPGNTIYF. For the CDR3, the DNA is TGTGCCAGTAGTCAAGCTCCCGGAAACACCATATATTTT.

The chain has TRBV14 and TRBJ1-1; tentative D call: TRBD1 (6 bases). Trimming took off 4 bases at V and 3 bases at J, with 15 bases between the two ends. The CDR3 runs to 15 residues. The germline gives CDR1 SGHDN, CDR2 FVKESK. CDR3 nucleotides: TGTGCCAGCAGCCTCTCCGGGGGGCTTGACACTGAAGCTTTCTTT. Its protein product is CASSLSGGLDTEAFF.

V usage is TRBV19 and J usage is TRBJ2-7; D is unclear. CDR3 length equals 13 residues. Deletions cut 5 bases from V and 6 bases from J, with 14 bases between. The germline V gene has CDR1 LNHDA and CDR2 SQIVND (reference sequence). CDR3 residues: CASSSGPAGEQYF. The CDR3 DNA follows: TGTGCCAGTAGTTCCGGGCCTGCTGGCGAGCAGTACTTC.

The rearrangement joins TRBV11-2 to TRBJ1-2; weak D call: TRBD1 (6 bases). The germline V and J ends were trimmed by 2 bases and 2 bases, with 12 bases remaining between them. CDR3 length: 15 amino acids. Germline CDR1 SGHAT, CDR2 FQNNGV. CDR3 sequence: CASSLTAGENYGYTF. The CDR3 region has the DNA TGTGCCAGCAGCTTAACGGCAGGGGAGAACTATGGCTACACCTTC.

V is TRBV7-2 and J is TRBJ1-3, with TRBD1 matching over 10 bases. The V segment lost 5 bases and the J segment 0 bases; nucleotides outside the gene matches: 4. In germline, CDR1 is SGHTA, CDR2 FQGNSA. The CDR3 is 16 amino acids. The CDR3 reads CASSGRTGGSGNTIYF. For the CDR3, the DNA is TGTGCCAGCAGCGGCCGGACAGGGGGCTCTGGAAACACCATATATTTT.

The rearrangement uses TRBV19 and TRBJ1-2, with D tentatively TRBD1 (6 bases). V lost 8 bases and J 4 bases, leaving 17 bases between the germline ends. In germline, CDR1 is LNHDA, CDR2 SQIVND (reference sequence). There are 14 residues in the CDR3. The CDR3 bases are TGTGCCAGTGGGGTAGGGGACATCCTCTATGGCTACACCTTC. Translation gives CASGVGDILYGYTF.

J is TRBJ1-6 and V is TRBV5-4, with D perhaps matching TRBD1 (5 bases). V was cut by 4 bases and J by 7 bases, with 12 bases left in between. Germline loops: CDR1 SGHNT, CDR2 YYREEE (reference sequence). CDR3 length equals 14 residues. The CDR3 coding sequence is TGTGCCAGCAGCATAGGGACGGCCAATTCACCCCTCCACTTT. It is translated as CASSIGTANSPLHF.

J is TRBJ1-1 and V is TRBV7-2, with TRBD1 matching over 9 bases. The germline gives CDR1 SGHTA, CDR2 FQGNSA. This CDR3 comprises 16 residues. J lost 8 bases, V lost 1 base, and 11 bases had no gene match. This CDR3 reads CASSLVAGDRAYEAFF. The DNA of the CDR3 is TGTGCCAGCAGCTTAGTCGCAGGGGACAGGGCCTACGAAGCTTTCTTT.

This sequence joins TRBV2 and TRBJ1-3, with D possibly matching TRBD1 (5 bases). Trimming took 3 bases from V and 4 from J, leaving 10 bases between them. Germline V gene sequence: CDR1 SNHLY, CDR2 FYNNEI. The CDR3 is 14 residues long. The CDR3 DNA is TGTGCCAGCAGTGATAGTGCAGGGGGAAACACCATATATTTT. This encodes CASSDSAGGNTIYF.

The chain is built from TRBV2 and TRBJ2-3; D is perhaps TRBD2 (6 bases). Germline-derived CDR1 and CDR2 are SNHLY and FYNNEI. This CDR3 spans 18 amino acids. V was clipped by 2 bases and J by 2 bases, with 20 bases between them. The CDR3 sequence is CASSESGPMRGSTDTQYF. DNA for the CDR3: TGTGCCAGCAGTGAATCCGGGCCCATGCGGGGCTCCACAGATACGCAGTATTTT.

The V gene is TRBV6-1, the J gene TRBJ1-2; D is unresolved. V gave up 0 bases and J gave up 0 bases, with 14 bases separating them. Per the germline V gene, CDR1 is MNHNS and CDR2 is SASEGT. The CDR3 covers 17 residues. The CDR3 loop reads CASSEALRRSPNYGYTF. DNA for the CDR3: TGTGCCAGCAGTGAAGCCCTTCGGAGGTCCCCTAACTATGGCTACACCTTC.

This clone was counted once. This chain uses TRBV28 with TRBJ1-2, with a possible D match to TRBD1 (6 bases). Trimming pared 3 bases from V and 9 bases from J, leaving 14 bases between. The CDR3 sequence is 13 residues long. Germline CDR1 MDHEN, CDR2 SYDVKM. CDR3 DNA sequence: TGTGCCAGCAGTTTTCTGGAGGGGGTTAGCTACACCTTC. It translates to CASSFLEGVSYTF.

This chain links TRBV10-3 with TRBJ2-1; 8 bases align to TRBD2. V lost 7 bases and J lost 7; bases outside the gene matches: 9. The CDR3 loop spans 14 amino acids. Germline CDR1 ENHRY, CDR2 SYGVKD. CDR3 residues: CAINLSGRWNEQFF. CDR3 nucleotide sequence: TGTGCCATCAACCTGAGCGGGAGATGGAATGAGCAGTTCTTC.

The chain joins TRBV6-5 to TRBJ1-5; 8 bases line up with TRBD1. Germline V gene data show CDR1 as MNHEY and CDR2 as SVGAGI. After removal of 6 bases from V and 8 bases from J, the junction contained 6 bases not matched to a gene. This CDR3 has 13 residues. The chain's CDR3 is CASSDRGQEPQHF. The CDR3 bases are TGTGCCAGCAGCGACAGGGGTCAAGAGCCCCAGCATTTT.

The V gene is TRBV4-1, the J gene TRBJ1-1; D gene ambiguous. The germline CDR1 and CDR2 sequences are MGHRA and YSYEKL. CDR3 size: 13 residues. V was pared by 1 base and J by 5 bases, with 8 bases between. CDR3 loop: CASSQVTKTEAFF. CDR3 in DNA: TGCGCCAGCAGCCAAGTCACCAAAACTGAAGCTTTCTTT.